This T cell receptor (beta chain) originates from a study of T cell responses to AZD1222 COVID-19 vaccine. Some clones are missing from TCRdb's copy, which holds only in-frame ones; the method was immunoSEQ multiplex PCR. Seen here are about 99,000 clones, 90% to 95% observed once, and the top ten hold 10% to 15%. Germline V gives CDR1 SGHDT, CDR2 YYEEEE. V was pared by 4 bases and J by 3 bases, with 10 bases between. There are 13 residues in the CDR3. The source was peripheral blood, collected on day 0 of AZD1222 vaccination. This chain links TRBV5-6 with TRBJ2-5, with unresolved D. This clonotype was obtained from an adult in good health. CDR3 residues: CASSVNPEETQYF. The DNA for the CDR3 is TGTGCCAGCAGCGTGAACCCGGAAGAGACCCAGTACTTC. The complete variable domain, with remaining parts taken from reference TRBV5-6 and TRBJ2-5, reads DAGVTQSPTHLIKTRGQQVTLRCSPKSGHDTVSWYQQALGQGPQFIFQYYEEEERQRGNFPDRFSGHQFPNYSSELNVNALLLGDSALYLCASSVNPEETQYFGPGTRLLVL.